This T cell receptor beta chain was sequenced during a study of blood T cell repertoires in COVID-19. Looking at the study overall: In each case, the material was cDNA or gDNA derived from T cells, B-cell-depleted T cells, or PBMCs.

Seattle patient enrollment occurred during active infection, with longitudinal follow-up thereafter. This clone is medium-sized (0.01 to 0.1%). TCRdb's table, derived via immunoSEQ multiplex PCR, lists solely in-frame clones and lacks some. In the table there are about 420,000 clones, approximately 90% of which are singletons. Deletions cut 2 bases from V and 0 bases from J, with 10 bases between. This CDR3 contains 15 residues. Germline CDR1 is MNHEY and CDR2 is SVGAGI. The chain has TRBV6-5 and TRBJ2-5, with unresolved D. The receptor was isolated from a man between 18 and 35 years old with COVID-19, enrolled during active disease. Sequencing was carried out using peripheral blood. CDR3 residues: CASSYGVLYQETQYF. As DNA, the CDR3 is TGTGCCAGCAGTTACGGAGTTCTGTACCAAGAGACCCAGTACTTC.